This TCR beta chain originates from a study of T-cell reconstitution after alpha-beta-depleted transplantation in children. In germline, CDR1 is LNHNV, CDR2 YYDKDF (reference sequence). This CDR3 comprises 13 residues. V lost 6 bases, J lost 14 bases, and 10 bases stayed unmatched. A library of TCRbeta sequences, prepared with unique molecular identifiers, was generated. TCRdb independently ran MiXCR on the PCR reads; one entry per CDR3 protein. The data show roughly 500,000 distinct CDR3 sequences, around 19% seen once. This TCR was sampled from a human donor who donated a stem cell graft to a child with acute lymphoblastic leukemia. V gene TRBV15 combines with J gene TRBJ2-2; 9 bases are a match to TRBD2. Sequences were derived from PBMCs from the stem cell graft donor, sampled from the stem cell graft. CDR3 sequence: CATRAGGRTRLFF. The CDR3 bases are TGTGCCACCAGAGCGGGGGGACGGACCAGACTGTTTTTT.